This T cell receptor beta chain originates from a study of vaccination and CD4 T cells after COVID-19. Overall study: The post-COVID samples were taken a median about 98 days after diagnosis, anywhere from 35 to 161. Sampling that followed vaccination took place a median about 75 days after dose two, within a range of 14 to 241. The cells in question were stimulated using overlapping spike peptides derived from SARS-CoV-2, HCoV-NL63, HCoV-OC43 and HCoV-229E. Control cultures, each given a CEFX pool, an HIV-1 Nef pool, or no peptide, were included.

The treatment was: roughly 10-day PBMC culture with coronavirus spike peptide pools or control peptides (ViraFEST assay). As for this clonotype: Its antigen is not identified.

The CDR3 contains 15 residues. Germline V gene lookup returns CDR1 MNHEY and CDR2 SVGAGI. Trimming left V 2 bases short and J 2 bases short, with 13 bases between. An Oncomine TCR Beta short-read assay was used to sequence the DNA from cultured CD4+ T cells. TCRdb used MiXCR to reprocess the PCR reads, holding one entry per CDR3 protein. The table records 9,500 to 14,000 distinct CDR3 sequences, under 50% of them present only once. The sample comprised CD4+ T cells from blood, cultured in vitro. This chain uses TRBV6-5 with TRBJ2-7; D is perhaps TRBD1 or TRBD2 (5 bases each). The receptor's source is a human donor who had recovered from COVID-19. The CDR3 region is CASSYLRDVTYEQYF. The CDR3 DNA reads TGTGCCAGCAGTTACCTCCGGGACGTCACCTACGAGCAGTACTTC.